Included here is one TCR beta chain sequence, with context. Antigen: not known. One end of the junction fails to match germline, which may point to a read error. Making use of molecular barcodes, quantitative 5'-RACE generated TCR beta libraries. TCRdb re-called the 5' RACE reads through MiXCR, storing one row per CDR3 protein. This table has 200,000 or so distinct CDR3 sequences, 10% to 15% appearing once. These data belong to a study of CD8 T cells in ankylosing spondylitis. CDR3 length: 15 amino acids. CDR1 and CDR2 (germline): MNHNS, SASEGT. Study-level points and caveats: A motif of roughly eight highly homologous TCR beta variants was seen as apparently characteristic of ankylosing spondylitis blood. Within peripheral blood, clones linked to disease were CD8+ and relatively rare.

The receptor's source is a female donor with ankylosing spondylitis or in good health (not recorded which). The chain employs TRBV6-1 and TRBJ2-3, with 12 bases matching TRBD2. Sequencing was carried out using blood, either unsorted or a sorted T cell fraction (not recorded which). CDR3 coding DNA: TGTGCCAGCTCGCTAGCGGGAGGGCCGCCAGATACGAAGTATTTT. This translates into CASSLAGGPPDTKYF.